A single sample is the source of the 7 T cell receptor beta chains below, sequenced in a study of control samples from healthy donors and cancer patients. Assay: immunoSEQ multiplex PCR; the TCRdb copy retains only in-frame clones and omits some. Of 69,000 or so clones in the sample, about 94% were seen once. Sequencing was carried out using blood. The receptors shown here come from a woman in her 30s in good health.

This sequence joins TRBV15 and TRBJ1-2, with D possibly being TRBD1 (6 bases). CDR1 and CDR2 (germline): LNHNV, YYDKDF (reference sequence). With 3 bases removed from V and 4 bases from J, the gap between germline ends came to 9 bases. The CDR3 sequence is 13 residues long. CDR3 loop: CATSRTGPYGYTF. In DNA form, the CDR3 reads TGTGCCACCAGCAGGACAGGCCCCTATGGCTACACCTTC.

The rearrangement joins TRBV2 to TRBJ1-5; the match to TRBD1 covers 10 bases. Germline V CDR1 and CDR2: SNHLY, FYNNEI. The V segment lost 3 bases and the J segment 9 bases; nucleotides outside the gene matches: 5. The CDR3 totals 14 residues. The chain's CDR3 is CASSEGQGRAPQHF. In DNA form, the CDR3 reads TGTGCCAGCAGTGAGGGACAGGGGAGAGCGCCCCAGCATTTT.

This clone was seen just once. The chain uses TRBV27 and TRBJ1-2; D gene ambiguous. Trimming left V 4 bases short and J 4 bases short, with 13 bases between. This CDR3 has 14 amino acids. The germline V gene encodes CDR1 MNHEY and CDR2 SMNVEV (reference sequence). The DNA of the CDR3 is TGTGCCAGCAGTTCCCCACGGGAGGGCTATGGCTACACCTTC. Amino acids: CASSSPREGYGYTF.

The DNA for the CDR3 is TGTGCCAGCAGCGTTACACGGAACACTGAAGCTTTCTTT. It codes for CASSVTRNTEAFF. The chain joins TRBV7-3 to TRBJ1-1; D gene uncertain. Germline CDR1 and CDR2: SGHTA and FQGTGA. V lost 5 bases to trimming and J lost 1 base, with 8 bases between them. The CDR3 runs 13 residues.

The V and J genes are TRBV2 and TRBJ1-5; D remains ambiguous. Germline loops: CDR1 SNHLY, CDR2 FYNNEI. The V end lost 6 bases, the J end lost 8 bases, and 14 bases lay between the germline ends. CDR3 size: 13 residues. The CDR3 protein is CASRDTEREPQHF. The CDR3 bases are TGTGCCAGCAGGGATACTGAAAGGGAGCCCCAGCATTTT. The whole variable domain, filled in from reference TRBV2 and TRBJ1-5, reads EPEVTQTPSHQVTQMGQEVILRCVPISNHLYFYWYRQILGQKVEFLVSFYNNEISEKSEIFDDQFSVERPDGSNFTLKIRSTKLEDSAMYFCASRDTEREPQHFGDGTRLSIL.

The chain carries TRBV28 and TRBJ1-2, with D perhaps matching TRBD1 (5 bases). Between the trimmed V and J ends, which lost 7 bases and 5 bases, there was a span of 14 bases. The CDR3 runs to 13 residues. Germline CDR1 is MDHEN and CDR2 is SYDVKM. The DNA of the CDR3 is TGTGCCAGCACTCTCCAGGGCTCATATGGCTACACCTTC. This sequence encodes CASTLQGSYGYTF.

The chain combines TRBV12-3 or TRBV12-4 with TRBJ1-5; D is undetermined. With 2 bases removed from V and 9 bases from J, the gap between germline ends came to 8 bases. CDR3 size: 12 residues. The CDR3 bases are TGTGCCAGCAGTTTATGGGGATCGCCCCAGCATTTT. Translated, it gives CASSLWGSPQHF.